A single sample is the source of the 26 T cell receptor beta chains below, sequenced in a study of shared clonotypes between healthy human individuals. Naive CD8 cells lacked CD45RO, underwent positive selection for CCR7 and left out terminally differentiated effector memory CD45RA+ cells. TCRdb keeps only in-frame clones here, not all; method: immunoSEQ multiplex PCR. This table has more than 2 million clones, 93% appearing once. Sequencing was performed on naive CD8+ T cells from PBMCs. These receptors all come from a young man in good health. Some clones in this sample may be carry-over from other donors' samples.

The chain combines TRBV9 with TRBJ2-3; D remains unclear. Trimming took off 1 base at V and 5 bases at J, with 14 bases between the two ends. The CDR3 runs 15 residues. CDR1 SGDLS and CDR2 YYNGEE come from the germline V gene. The CDR3 sequence is CASSVIVGFGDTQYF. In nucleotides, the CDR3 is TGTGCCAGCAGCGTAATCGTCGGCTTTGGAGATACGCAGTATTTT.

This clone was observed a single time. Different DNA sequences within this sample yield the same CDR3. The chain joins TRBV9 to TRBJ2-7; D not certain. The CDR3 sequence is 13 residues long. Germline V CDR1 and CDR2: SGDLS, YYNGEE. V dropped 0 bases and J dropped 7 bases, with 11 bases sitting between them. CDR3 residues: CASSVGPGGEQYF. DNA for the CDR3: TGTGCCAGCAGCGTAGGCCCCGGTGGGGAGCAGTACTTC.

The chain couples TRBV5-6 to TRBJ1-2; TRBD1 matches at 8 bases. Germline CDR1 is SGHDT and CDR2 is YYEEEE. V was pared by 3 bases and J by 5 bases, with 9 bases of the junction left unmatched. The CDR3 spans 15 residues. CDR3 sequence (DNA): TGTGCCAGCAGCTCCGGGACAGGAGCCTTTTATGGCTACACCTTC. Amino acids: CASSSGTGAFYGYTF. Drawing the rest from reference TRBV5-6 and TRBJ1-2, the complete variable domain is DAGVTQSPTHLIKTRGQQVTLRCSPKSGHDTVSWYQQALGQGPQFIFQYYEEEERQRGNFPDRFSGHQFPNYSSELNVNALLLGDSALYLCASSSGTGAFYGYTFGSGTRLTVV.

Comments on this clone: A far larger clone is off by one base, so a read error is likely. CDR3: CASSPWGYEQYF. The DNA of the CDR3 is TGTGCCAGCAGCCCCTGGGGCTACGAGCAGTACTTC. This sequence joins TRBV9 and TRBJ2-7; D is undetermined. The CDR3 is 12 residues long. V lost 4 bases and J lost 3, with 8 bases in between. The germline CDR1 and CDR2 sequences are SGDLS and YYNGEE.

Comment on this clone: The sample contains more than one DNA sequence encoding this CDR3. The chain combines TRBV9 with TRBJ2-1, with 7 positions matching TRBD2. The V segment lost 5 bases and the J segment 4 bases; nucleotides outside the gene matches: 6. CDR1 and CDR2 (germline): SGDLS, YYNGEE. There are 14 residues in the CDR3. This CDR3 is CASSASGTYNEQFF. The CDR3 DNA follows: TGTGCCAGCAGTGCCAGCGGGACGTACAATGAGCAGTTCTTC.

V is TRBV7-9 and J is TRBJ1-2; maybe TRBD1 (5 bases). V was trimmed by 7 bases and J by 8 bases, leaving 26 bases between them. Looked up from germline, CDR1 is SEHNR and CDR2 is FQNEAQ (reference sequence). The CDR3 extends over 16 amino acids. Here the CDR3 reads CASTVRQGPLGGGYTF. Written as DNA, the CDR3 is TGTGCCAGCACCGTACGGCAGGGCCCCCTGGGAGGGGGCTACACCTTC.

The rearrangement links TRBV28 to TRBJ2-1; TRBD2 agrees at 10 bases. The junction had 10 bases not matched to a gene; V was cut back by 11 bases and J by 0 bases. Per the germline V gene, CDR1 is MDHEN and CDR2 is SYDVKM. CDR3 length: 16 amino acids. CDR3: CAGSDSGGSSYNEQFF. The DNA for the CDR3 is TGTGCCGGCTCCGATAGCGGGGGGAGCTCCTACAATGAGCAGTTCTTC. Using reference TRBV28 and TRBJ2-1 for the parts outside the CDR3, the full variable domain is DVKVTQSSRYLVKRTGEKVFLECVQDMDHENMFWYRQDPGLGLRLIYFSYDVKMKEKGDIPEGYSVSREKKERFSLILESASTNQTSMYLCAGSDSGGSSYNEQFFGPGTRLTVL.

The chain combines TRBV27 with TRBJ2-1, with unresolved D. The V gene lost 1 base and the J gene lost 4 bases, with 11 bases spanning the gap. The length of the CDR3 is 15 residues. CDR1 is MNHEY, CDR2 SMNVEV, per germline (reference sequence). DNA for the CDR3: TGTGCCAGCAGTTTATTACGGTCCTCTTACAATGAGCAGTTCTTC. Translated: CASSLLRSSYNEQFF.

The genes are TRBV19 and TRBJ1-1; perhaps TRBD1 as D (5 bases). V was trimmed by 3 bases and J by 4 bases, leaving 12 bases between them. Per the germline V gene, CDR1 is LNHDA and CDR2 is SQIVND (reference sequence). The CDR3 spans 14 residues. In nucleotides, the CDR3 is TGTGCCAGTAGTATTGACAGATGGGGCACTGAAGCTTTCTTT. It translates to CASSIDRWGTEAFF.

V and J are TRBV27 and TRBJ1-6, with 9 nucleotides matching TRBD1. Germline V lookup: CDR1 MNHEY, CDR2 SMNVEV (reference sequence). V trimming: 5 bases; J trimming: 8 bases; junction bases outside the gene matches: 10. The CDR3 covers 16 residues. CDR3 region: CASSLMSGQGYSPLHF. CDR3 DNA: TGTGCCAGCAGTCTTATGTCAGGACAGGGGTATTCACCCCTCCACTTT.

Details on this clone: This sample includes further DNA sequences coding for the same CDR3. This chain links TRBV4-1 with TRBJ2-2, with D perhaps matching TRBD2 (5 bases). V was pared by 1 base and J by 4 bases, with 7 bases between. The CDR3 spans 14 residues. Germline lookup yields CDR1 MGHRA and CDR2 YSYEKL. In DNA form, the CDR3 reads TGCGCCAGCAGCCAAGTTGGAGGCACCGGGGAGCTGTTTTTT. Residues: CASSQVGGTGELFF.

The rearrangement links TRBV19 to TRBJ2-1, with 8 bases matching TRBD1. Looked up from germline, CDR1 is LNHDA and CDR2 is SQIVND (reference sequence). The CDR3 covers 15 residues. J lost 8 bases, V lost 3 bases, and 9 bases had no gene match. This CDR3 reads CASSIGRGLFYEQFF. CDR3 DNA sequence: TGTGCCAGTAGTATCGGCAGGGGGCTCTTCTATGAGCAGTTCTTC.

CDR3 region: CASSYVRGEAFF. The CDR3 coding sequence is TGTGCCAGCAGTTACGTGCGCGGAGAAGCTTTCTTT. V and J are TRBV6-5 and TRBJ1-1; D is unresolved. This CDR3 comprises 12 residues. Trimming stripped 2 bases from V and 8 bases from J, with 9 bases between. The germline CDR1 and CDR2 sequences are MNHEY and SVGAGI.

The chain links TRBV27 to TRBJ2-7; a possible D gene is TRBD1 (6 bases). Deletions cut 3 bases from V and 7 bases from J, with 19 bases between. This CDR3 is built from 15 residues. CDR1 and CDR2 (germline): MNHEY, SMNVEV (reference sequence). The DNA for the CDR3 is TGTGCCAGCAGTTTCCACCGGGACACAGGGTGGGAGCAGTACTTC. As protein: CASSFHRDTGWEQYF.

This sequence joins TRBV27 and TRBJ2-7, with TRBD2 identical over 9 bases. The CDR3 loop spans 12 amino acids. V trimming: 3 bases; J trimming: 11 bases; junction bases outside the gene matches: 5. Germline V gene lookup returns CDR1 MNHEY and CDR2 SMNVEV (reference sequence). CDR3 DNA sequence: TGTGCCAGCAGTTTGCTAGCGGGGATTAAGTACTTC. It yields the protein CASSLLAGIKYF.

The rearrangement links TRBV11-2 to TRBJ2-7; either TRBD1 or TRBD2 may fit D (5 bases each). The CDR3 contains 14 residues. Germline-derived CDR1 and CDR2 are SGHAT and FQNNGV. The ends were cut back, 4 bases at V and 4 bases at J, with 14 bases in the middle. The CDR3 is CASSWDVQNYEQYF. CDR3 sequence (DNA): TGTGCCAGCAGCTGGGACGTGCAGAATTACGAGCAGTACTTC.

This chain uses TRBV27 with TRBJ2-3; no clear D gene. Trimming left V 5 bases short and J 0 bases short, with 12 bases between. Per the germline V gene, CDR1 is MNHEY and CDR2 is SMNVEV (reference sequence). The CDR3 is 15 amino acids. CDR3 sequence: CASSPFRASTDTQYF. CDR3 nucleotides: TGTGCCAGCAGTCCTTTTCGCGCTAGCACAGATACGCAGTATTTT.

The chain recombines TRBV28 with TRBJ2-2, with 12 bases fitting TRBD2. Germline V lookup: CDR1 MDHEN, CDR2 SYDVKM. The CDR3 extends over 18 amino acids. J was trimmed by 3 bases and V by 6 bases; bases with no gene match: 11. This CDR3 reads CASSFTRLAGEDTGELFF. The CDR3 DNA reads TGTGCCAGCAGCTTCACGAGACTAGCGGGAGAGGACACCGGGGAGCTGTTTTTT.

This chain uses TRBV19 with TRBJ2-2; maybe TRBD2 (5 bases). Germline V gene data show CDR1 as LNHDA and CDR2 as SQIVND (reference sequence). Trimming shortened V by 3 bases and J by 5 bases, and 16 bases separated the two germline ends. The CDR3 contains 16 residues. CDR3 loop: CASSIGWTPKTGELFF. CDR3 DNA: TGTGCCAGTAGTATCGGATGGACTCCCAAGACCGGGGAGCTGTTTTTT.

The rearrangement uses TRBV19 and TRBJ2-7, with D uncertain. The CDR3 covers 16 residues. Germline V CDR1 and CDR2: LNHDA, SQIVND (reference sequence). The V and J ends lost 6 bases and 2 bases respectively, with 20 bases between them. The CDR3 protein is CASSQWSVTTTYEQYF. The CDR3 DNA follows: TGTGCCAGTAGCCAATGGTCGGTCACCACTACCTACGAGCAGTACTTC.

This clone was seen once. The chain carries TRBV11-2 and TRBJ2-1; no definite D call. V lost 3 bases, J lost 5 bases, and 14 bases lay in between. The germline V gene has CDR1 SGHAT and CDR2 FQNNGV. The CDR3 totals 15 residues. As DNA, the CDR3 is TGTGCCAGCAGCTTTCCCTGGCAAGTCGACAATGAGCAGTTCTTC. Encoded protein: CASSFPWQVDNEQFF.

J is TRBJ2-7 and V is TRBV27; D is ambiguous. The CDR3 runs to 12 residues. V lost 5 bases and J 9 bases, leaving 14 bases between the germline ends. From germline, CDR1 is MNHEY and CDR2 SMNVEV (reference sequence). The CDR3 DNA is TGTGCCAGCAGTAACGCAACTCGTTGGCAGTACTTC. Its translation: CASSNATRWQYF.

The chain recombines TRBV18 with TRBJ1-5; D might be TRBD1 (6 bases). V was cut by 5 bases and J by 3 bases, with 11 bases left in between. From germline, CDR1 is KGHSH and CDR2 LQKENI. The CDR3 extends over 14 amino acids. The CDR3 loop is CASSVGGLNQPQHF. The CDR3, as DNA: TGTGCCAGCTCAGTCGGGGGCCTCAATCAGCCCCAGCATTTT.

The chain carries TRBV29-1 and TRBJ2-3; no firm D call. Germline CDR1 is SQVTM and CDR2 is ANQGSEA. With 3 bases removed from V and 4 bases from J, the gap between germline ends came to 14 bases. The CDR3 runs to 14 residues. The CDR3 region has the DNA TGCAGCGTTGACGCTCTTTTAAAGCCAGATACGCAGTATTTT. The encoded protein is CSVDALLKPDTQYF.

This clone was seen once. The chain employs TRBV7-9 and TRBJ2-7; D tentatively reads TRBD1 or TRBD2 (6 bases each). Germline V lookup: CDR1 SEHNR, CDR2 FQNEAQ (reference sequence). With 2 bases removed from V and 3 bases from J, the gap between germline ends came to 17 bases. The CDR3 is made up of 16 amino acids. As DNA, the CDR3 is TGTGCCAGCAGCTTAAGGGAAGGGGGACTTAGCTACGAGCAGTACTTC. Translating gives CASSLREGGLSYEQYF. Full variable domain (missing parts from reference TRBV7-9 and TRBJ2-7): DTGVSQNPRHKITKRGQNVTFRCDPISEHNRLYWYRQTLGQGPEFLTYFQNEAQLEKSRLLSDRFSAERPKGSFSTLEIQRTEQGDSAMYLCASSLREGGLSYEQYFGPGTRLTVT.

This clone was detected only once. The chain joins TRBV28 to TRBJ2-7; 10 bases align to TRBD2. The J segment lost 4 bases and the V segment lost 6 bases, leaving 6 bases of the junction unmatched. The CDR3 length is 14 residues. Germline CDR1 and CDR2: MDHEN and SYDVKM. The chain's CDR3 is CASRKLAGQYEQYF. CDR3 coding DNA: TGTGCCAGCAGGAAACTAGCGGGACAATACGAGCAGTACTTC.